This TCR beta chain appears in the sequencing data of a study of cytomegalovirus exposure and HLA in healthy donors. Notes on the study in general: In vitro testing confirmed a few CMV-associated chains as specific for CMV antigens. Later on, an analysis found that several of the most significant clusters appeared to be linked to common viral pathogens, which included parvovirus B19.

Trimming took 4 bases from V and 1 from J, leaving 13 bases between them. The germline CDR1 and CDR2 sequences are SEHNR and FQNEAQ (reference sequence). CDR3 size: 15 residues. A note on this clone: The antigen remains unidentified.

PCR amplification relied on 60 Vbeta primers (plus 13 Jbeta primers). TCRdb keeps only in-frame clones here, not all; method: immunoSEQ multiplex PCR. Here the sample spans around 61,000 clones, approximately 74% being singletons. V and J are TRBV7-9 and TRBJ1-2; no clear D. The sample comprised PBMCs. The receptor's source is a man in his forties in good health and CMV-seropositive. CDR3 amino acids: CASSSSRGGNYGYTF. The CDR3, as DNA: TGTGCCAGCAGCTCGTCCCGGGGTGGTAACTATGGCTACACCTTC.